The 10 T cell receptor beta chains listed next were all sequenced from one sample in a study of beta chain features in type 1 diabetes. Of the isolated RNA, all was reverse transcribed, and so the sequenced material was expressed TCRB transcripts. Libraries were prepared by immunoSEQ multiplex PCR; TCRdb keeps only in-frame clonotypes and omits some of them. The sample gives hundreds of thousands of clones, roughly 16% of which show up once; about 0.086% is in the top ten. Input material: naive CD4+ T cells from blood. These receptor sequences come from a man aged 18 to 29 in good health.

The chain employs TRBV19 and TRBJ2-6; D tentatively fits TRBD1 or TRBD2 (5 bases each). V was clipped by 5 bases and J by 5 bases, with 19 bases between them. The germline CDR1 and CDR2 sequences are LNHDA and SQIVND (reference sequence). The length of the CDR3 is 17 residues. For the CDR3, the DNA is TGTGCCAGTAGTCCCCAAACCGGGGCTGTCAGGGCCAACGTCCTGACTTTC. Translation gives CASSPQTGAVRANVLTF.

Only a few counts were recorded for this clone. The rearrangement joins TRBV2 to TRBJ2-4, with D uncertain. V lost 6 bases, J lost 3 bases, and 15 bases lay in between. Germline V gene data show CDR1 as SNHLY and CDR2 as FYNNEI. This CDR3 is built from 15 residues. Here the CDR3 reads CASRFQEPLKNIQYF. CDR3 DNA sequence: TGTGCCAGCAGGTTTCAGGAGCCCCTCAAAAACATTCAGTACTTC.

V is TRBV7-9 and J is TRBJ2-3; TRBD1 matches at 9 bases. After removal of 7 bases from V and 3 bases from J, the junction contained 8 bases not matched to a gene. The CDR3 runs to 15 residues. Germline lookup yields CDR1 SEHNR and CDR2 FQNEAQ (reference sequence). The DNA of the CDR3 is TGTGCCAGCACCATACTTGGACAGGGGACAGATACGCAGTATTTT. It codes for CASTILGQGTDTQYF.

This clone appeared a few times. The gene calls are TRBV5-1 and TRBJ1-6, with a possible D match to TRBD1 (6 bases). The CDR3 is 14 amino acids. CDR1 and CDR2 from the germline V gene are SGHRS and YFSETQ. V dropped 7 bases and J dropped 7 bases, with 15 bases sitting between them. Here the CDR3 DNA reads TGCGCCAGCGGCCAGGGGACGGGAAATTCACCCCTCCACTTT. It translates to CASGQGTGNSPLHF.

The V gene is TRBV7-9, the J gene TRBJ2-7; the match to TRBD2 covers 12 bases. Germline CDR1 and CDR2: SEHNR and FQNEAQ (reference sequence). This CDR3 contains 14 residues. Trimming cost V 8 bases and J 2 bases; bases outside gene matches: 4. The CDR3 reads CASGLAGGPYEQYF. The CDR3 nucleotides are TGTGCCAGCGGCCTAGCGGGGGGGCCCTACGAGCAGTACTTC.

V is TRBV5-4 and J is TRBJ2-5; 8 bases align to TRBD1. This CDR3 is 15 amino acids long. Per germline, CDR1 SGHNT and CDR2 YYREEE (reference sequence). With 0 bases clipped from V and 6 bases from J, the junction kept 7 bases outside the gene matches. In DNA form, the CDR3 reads TGTGCCAGCAGCTTGGCCGGGACAGGTCTGCAGACCCAGTACTTC. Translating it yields CASSLAGTGLQTQYF.

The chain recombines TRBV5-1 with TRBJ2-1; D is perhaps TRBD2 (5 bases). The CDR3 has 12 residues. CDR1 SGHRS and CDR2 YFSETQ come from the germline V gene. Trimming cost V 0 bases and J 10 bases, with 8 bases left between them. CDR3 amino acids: CASSLGGREQFF. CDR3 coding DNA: TGCGCCAGCAGCTTGGGAGGGCGGGAGCAGTTCTTC.

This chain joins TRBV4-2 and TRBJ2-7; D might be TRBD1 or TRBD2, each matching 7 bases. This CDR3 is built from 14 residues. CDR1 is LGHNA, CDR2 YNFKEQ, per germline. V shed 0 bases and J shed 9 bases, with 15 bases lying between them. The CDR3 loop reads CASSQDRQGLRQYF. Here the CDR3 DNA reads TGTGCCAGCAGCCAAGACAGACAGGGACTACGGCAGTACTTC.

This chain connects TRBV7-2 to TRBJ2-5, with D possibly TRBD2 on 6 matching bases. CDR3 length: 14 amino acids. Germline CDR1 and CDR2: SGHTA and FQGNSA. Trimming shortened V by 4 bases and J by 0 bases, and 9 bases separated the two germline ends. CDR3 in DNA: TGTGCCAGCAGCTGGCTAGCGCACCAAGAGACCCAGTACTTC. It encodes CASSWLAHQETQYF.

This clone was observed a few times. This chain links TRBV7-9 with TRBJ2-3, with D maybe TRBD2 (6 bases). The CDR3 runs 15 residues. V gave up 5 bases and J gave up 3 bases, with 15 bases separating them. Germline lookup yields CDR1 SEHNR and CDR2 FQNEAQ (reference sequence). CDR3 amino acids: CASSPWGLRTDTQYF. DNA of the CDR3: TGTGCCAGCAGCCCATGGGGACTTAGGACAGATACGCAGTATTTT.